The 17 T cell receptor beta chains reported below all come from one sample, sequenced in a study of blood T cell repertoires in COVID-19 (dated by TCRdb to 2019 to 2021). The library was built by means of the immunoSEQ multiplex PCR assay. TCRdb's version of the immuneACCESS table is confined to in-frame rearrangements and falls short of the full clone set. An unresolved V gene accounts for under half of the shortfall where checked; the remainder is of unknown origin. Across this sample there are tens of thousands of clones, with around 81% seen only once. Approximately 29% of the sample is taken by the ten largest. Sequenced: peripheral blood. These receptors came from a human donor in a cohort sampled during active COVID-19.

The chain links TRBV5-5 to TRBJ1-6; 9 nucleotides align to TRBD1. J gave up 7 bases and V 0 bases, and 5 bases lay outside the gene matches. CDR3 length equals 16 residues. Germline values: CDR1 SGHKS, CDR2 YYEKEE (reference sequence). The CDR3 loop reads CASSLAGQGGNSPLHF. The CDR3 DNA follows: TGTGCCAGCAGCTTGGCGGGACAGGGCGGAAATTCACCCCTCCACTTT. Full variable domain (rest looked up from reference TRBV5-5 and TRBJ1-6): DAGVTQSPTHLIKTRGQQVTLRCSPISGHKSVSWYQQVLGQGPQFIFQYYEKEERGRGNFPDRFSARQFPNYSSELNVNALLLGDSALYLCASSLAGQGGNSPLHFGNGTRLTVT.

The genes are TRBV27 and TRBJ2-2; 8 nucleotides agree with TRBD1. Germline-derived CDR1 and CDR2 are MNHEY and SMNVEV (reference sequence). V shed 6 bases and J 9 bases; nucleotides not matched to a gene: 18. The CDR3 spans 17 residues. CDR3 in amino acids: CASSTSAWTGFTRELFF. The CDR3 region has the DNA TGTGCCAGCAGCACGTCCGCCTGGACAGGGTTTACCCGGGAGCTGTTTTTT.

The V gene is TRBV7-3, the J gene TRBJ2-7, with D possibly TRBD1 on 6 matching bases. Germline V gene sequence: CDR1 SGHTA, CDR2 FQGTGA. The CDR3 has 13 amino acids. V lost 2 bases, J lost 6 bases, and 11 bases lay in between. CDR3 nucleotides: TGTGCCAGCAGCTTATTGGCAGGGGCCGAGCAGTACTTC. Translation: CASSLLAGAEQYF.

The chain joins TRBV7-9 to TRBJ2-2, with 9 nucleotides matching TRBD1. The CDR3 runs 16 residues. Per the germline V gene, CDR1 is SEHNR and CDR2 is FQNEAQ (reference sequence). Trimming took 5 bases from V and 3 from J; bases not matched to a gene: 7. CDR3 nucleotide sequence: TGTGCCAGCAGCACCTACAGGGGGCCAGACACCGGGGAGCTGTTTTTT. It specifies CASSTYRGPDTGELFF.

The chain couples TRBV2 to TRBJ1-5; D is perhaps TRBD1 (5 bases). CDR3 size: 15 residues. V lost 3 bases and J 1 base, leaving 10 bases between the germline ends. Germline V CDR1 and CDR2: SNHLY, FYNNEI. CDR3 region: CASSDLTASNQPQHF. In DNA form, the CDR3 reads TGTGCCAGCAGTGATTTGACAGCGAGCAATCAGCCCCAGCATTTT.

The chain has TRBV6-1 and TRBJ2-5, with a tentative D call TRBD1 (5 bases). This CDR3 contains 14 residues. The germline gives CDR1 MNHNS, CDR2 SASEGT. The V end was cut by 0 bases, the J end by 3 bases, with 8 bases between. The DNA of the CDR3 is TGTGCCAGCAGTGAAGCGGGGCTTAAAGAGACCCAGTACTTC. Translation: CASSEAGLKETQYF.

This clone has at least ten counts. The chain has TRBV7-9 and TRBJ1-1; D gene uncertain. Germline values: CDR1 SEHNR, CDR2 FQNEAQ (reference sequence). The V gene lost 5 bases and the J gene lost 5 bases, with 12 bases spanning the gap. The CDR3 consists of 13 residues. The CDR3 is CASSPLRGTEAFF. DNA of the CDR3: TGTGCCAGCAGCCCCTTACGGGGAACTGAAGCTTTCTTT.

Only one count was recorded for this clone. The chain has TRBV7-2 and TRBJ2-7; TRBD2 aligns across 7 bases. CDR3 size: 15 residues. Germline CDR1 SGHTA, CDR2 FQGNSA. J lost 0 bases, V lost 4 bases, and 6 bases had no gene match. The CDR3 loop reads CASSSQPGGSYEQYF. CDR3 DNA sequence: TGTGCCAGCAGCTCTCAACCGGGGGGCTCCTACGAGCAGTACTTC. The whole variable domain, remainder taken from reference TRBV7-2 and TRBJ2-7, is GAGVSQSPSNKVTEKGKDVELRCDPISGHTALYWYRQSLGQGLEFLIYFQGNSAPDKSGLPSDRFSAERTGGSVSTLTIQRTQQEDSAVYLCASSSQPGGSYEQYFGPGTRLTVT.

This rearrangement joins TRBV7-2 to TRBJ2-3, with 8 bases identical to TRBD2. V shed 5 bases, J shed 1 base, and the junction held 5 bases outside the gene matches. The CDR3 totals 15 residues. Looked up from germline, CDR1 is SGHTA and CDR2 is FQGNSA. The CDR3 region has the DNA TGTGCCAGCAGCCCTAGCGGGTCGGGCACAGATACGCAGTATTTT. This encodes CASSPSGSGTDTQYF.

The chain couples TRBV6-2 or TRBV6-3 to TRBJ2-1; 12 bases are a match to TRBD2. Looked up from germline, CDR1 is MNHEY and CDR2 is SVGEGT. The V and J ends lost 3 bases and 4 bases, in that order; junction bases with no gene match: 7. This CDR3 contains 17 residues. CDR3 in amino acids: CASSYLTSGGLYNEQFF. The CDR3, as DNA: TGTGCCAGCAGTTATCTGACTAGCGGGGGATTATACAATGAGCAGTTCTTC.

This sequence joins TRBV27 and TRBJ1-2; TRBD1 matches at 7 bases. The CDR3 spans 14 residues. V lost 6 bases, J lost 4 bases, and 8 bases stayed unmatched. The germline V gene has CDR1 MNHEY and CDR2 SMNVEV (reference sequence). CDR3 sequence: CASRRTGTAYGYTF. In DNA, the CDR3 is TGTGCCAGCAGGCGCACCGGGACAGCCTATGGCTACACCTTC.

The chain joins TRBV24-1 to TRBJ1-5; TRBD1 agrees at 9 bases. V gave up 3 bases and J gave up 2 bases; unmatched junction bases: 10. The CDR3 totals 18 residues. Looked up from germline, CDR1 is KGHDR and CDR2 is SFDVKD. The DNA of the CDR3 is TGTGCCACCAGTGATCCGTGTCGGGGACAGGGAGGCAATCAGCCCCAGCATTTT. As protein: CATSDPCRGQGGNQPQHF.

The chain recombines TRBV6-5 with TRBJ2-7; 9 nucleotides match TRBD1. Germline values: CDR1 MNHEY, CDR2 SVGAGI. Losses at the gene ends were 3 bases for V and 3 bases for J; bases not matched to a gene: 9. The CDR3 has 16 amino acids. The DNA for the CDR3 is TGTGCCAGCAGTTATTCCCGGGACAGGGCCATCTACGAGCAGTACTTC. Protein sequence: CASSYSRDRAIYEQYF.

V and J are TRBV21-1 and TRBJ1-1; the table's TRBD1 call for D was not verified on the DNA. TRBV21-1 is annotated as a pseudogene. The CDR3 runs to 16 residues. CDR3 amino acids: CASSIKPDRSNTEAFF. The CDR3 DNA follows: TGTGCCAGCAGCATAAAACCGGACAGGTCGAACACTGAAGCTTTCTTT.

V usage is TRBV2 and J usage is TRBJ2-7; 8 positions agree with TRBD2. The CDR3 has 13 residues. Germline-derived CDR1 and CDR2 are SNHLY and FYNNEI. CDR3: CAARGGSTYEQYF. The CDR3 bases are TGTGCGGCTCGGGGGGGGTCTACCTACGAGCAGTACTTC.

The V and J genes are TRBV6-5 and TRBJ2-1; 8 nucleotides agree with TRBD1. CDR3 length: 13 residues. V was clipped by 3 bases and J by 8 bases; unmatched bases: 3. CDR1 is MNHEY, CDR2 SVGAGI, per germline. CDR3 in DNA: TGTGCCAGCAGTTATTACAGGGGGGATGAGCAGTTCTTC. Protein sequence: CASSYYRGDEQFF.

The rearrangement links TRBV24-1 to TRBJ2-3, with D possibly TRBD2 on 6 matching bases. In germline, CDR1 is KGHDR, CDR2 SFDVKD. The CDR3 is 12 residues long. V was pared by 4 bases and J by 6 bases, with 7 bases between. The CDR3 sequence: CATSDGGDTQYF. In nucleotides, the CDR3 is TGTGCCACCAGTGACGGGGGTGATACGCAGTATTTT.